This paragraph reports one T cell receptor (beta chain). Its antigen is not yet known. The input lacks base qualities; no much larger clone sits a single base away. TCRbeta rearrangements were sequenced from genomic DNA using the immunoSEQ assay at survey resolution. The paper's processing steps were these. In the TCR sequencing data, the lowest productive clonotype frequency that could be detected was 2.59 x 10-5. Only productive TCRbeta rearrangements, defined as complete and in-frame sequences, were included in the analyses. Simpson clonality, calculated in the immunoSEQ Analyzer version 3.0, was used as the measure of sample clonality. Clones were categorized by frequency as very rare, small, medium, large (1-20%) or hyperexpanded (>20%). Generation probabilities were estimated with OLGA 1.2.3, V-gene circos plots were generated with VDJtools, specificities were searched for in VDJdb, and CDR3 motifs were identified with GLIPH. The table comes from immuneACCESS by way of TCRdb, which keeps in-frame sequences with V and J called. Part of the clones is missing from these tables; in studies checked, under half for an unresolved V gene and the rest for unknown reasons. The V and J calls and clone size come from that table; D and trimming were worked out from the DNA. This sample gives around 35,000 clones in total; roughly 80% of them show up just once. The top ten constitute 0.25% to 0.35% of the sample.

Healthy controls were roughly 40 blood donors whose buffy coats came from the Finnish Red Cross blood service. All TCR-sequenced material derived from peripheral blood: patient blood samples and healthy donor buffy coats. Peripheral blood mononuclear cells were isolated by Ficoll-Hypaque gradient centrifugation. CD4+ cells were magnetically purified from the buffy coats of healthy controls. The Gentra Puregene Cell and Tissue kit was used for genomic DNA extraction, and quantification was performed on a Qubit 2.0 fluorometer. This sample stems from a study of STAT5B mutations in CD4+ large granular lymphocyte leukemia (dated by TCRdb to between 2021 and 2024). For the wider study: Among the healthy controls, the CDR3 'QG' motif was associated with a particular HLA allele. The study compared the TCRbeta repertoires of patients with CD4+ T-cell large granular lymphocyte leukemia against those of healthy blood donors. Flow cytometry on FACSCanto II or FACSVerse showed that the purified fractions were more than 95% pure among lymphocytes. Overall study results and their limits: Compared with healthy CD4+ repertoires, CD4-sorted patient repertoires appeared more clonal, and this difference remained even after the putative leukemic clones were removed. TRBV06-family usage was enriched among the top patient clones (8/27) compared with healthy controls (2/35). Each patient's main leukemic clonotypes were private, but around 27% of these clonotypes showed up at low frequency in the non-leukemic repertoires of other patients. The data were not HLA-matched, and the relatively small sample size could explain the higher clonality seen in CD4+ compared with CD8+ T-LGLL.

Inclusive of the bounding cysteine and phenylalanine, the CDR3 is 13 residues long. CDR3 DNA only is kept here, 39 bases in frame from base 1. V gives up 2 bases and J gives up 9 bases, and the segment between their germline ends measures 12 bases. CDR1 MRHNA and CDR2 SNTAGT are derived from the germline V gene. The sequencing input was CD4+ T cells from blood buffy coats. This receptor was obtained from a human donor in good health. The rearranged segments are TRBV6-4 and TRBJ2-3, with no confidently assigned D gene. The nucleotide sequence is given as TGTGCCAGCAGTGACGGTTTGGAAGGCACGCAGTATTTT. Translation gives CASSDGLEGTQYF.